Shown below are 17 T cell receptor beta chains from a single sample sequenced in a study of graft-versus-host responses after intestinal transplantation. Their target antigens are unknown. This table comes from immunoSEQ multiplex PCR, and its TCRdb copy is limited to in-frame clones, with some not included. In the table there are around 67,000 clones, over 75% of which are singletons. The sequencing here drew on unstimulated CD4+ T cells sorted from spleen or lymph node cells, taken before transplant. These receptor sequences come from a human donor who was the organ donor for an intestinal transplant.

The chain has TRBV7-2 and TRBJ1-2; 9 bases match TRBD1. J was trimmed by 5 bases and V by 5 bases; bases with no gene match: 9. Germline V CDR1 and CDR2: SGHTA, FQGNSA. This CDR3 region has 15 residues. The CDR3 here is CASSPTGGIPYGYTF. The CDR3, as DNA: TGTGCCAGCAGCCCGACAGGGGGAATCCCGTATGGCTACACCTTC. Together with reference TRBV7-2 and TRBJ1-2, the CDR3 gives the full variable domain: GAGVSQSPSNKVTEKGKDVELRCDPISGHTALYWYRQSLGQGLEFLIYFQGNSAPDKSGLPSDRFSAERTGGSVSTLTIQRTQQEDSAVYLCASSPTGGIPYGYTFGSGTRLTVV.

The chain has TRBV4-2 and TRBJ2-5, with 9 nucleotides matching TRBD2. The CDR3 has 18 residues. V was pared by 1 base and J by 0 bases, with 9 bases of the junction left unmatched. Germline V gene data show CDR1 as LGHNA and CDR2 as YNFKEQ. Here the CDR3 reads CASSQAVLAGTYQETQYF. The CDR3 nucleotides read TGTGCCAGCAGCCAAGCCGTCCTAGCGGGGACGTACCAAGAGACCCAGTACTTC.

The rearrangement joins TRBV19 to TRBJ1-4, with D perhaps TRBD1 (5 bases). The CDR3 is 13 amino acids. V lost 8 bases and J 13 bases, leaving 20 bases between the germline ends. From germline, CDR1 is LNHDA and CDR2 SQIVND (reference sequence). Written as DNA, the CDR3 is TGTGCCAGTTCACGACAATGGGGTCAGGGACTGTTTTTT. As protein: CASSRQWGQGLFF.

The chain combines TRBV9 with TRBJ2-3, with TRBD1 identical over 9 bases. CDR1 is SGDLS, CDR2 YYNGEE, per germline. This CDR3 has 15 residues. V shed 2 bases and J 1 base; nucleotides not matched to a gene: 2. CDR3 protein: CASSVRQGGTDTQYF. CDR3 DNA sequence: TGTGCCAGCAGCGTCCGACAGGGGGGCACAGATACGCAGTATTTT.

The J gene is TRBJ1-2, the V gene TRBV7-9; D remains ambiguous. V was clipped by 4 bases and J by 5 bases, with 14 bases between them. CDR1 is SEHNR, CDR2 FQNEAQ, per germline (reference sequence). The CDR3 contains 14 residues. The CDR3 bases are TGTGCCAGCAGCTCAACCGGCCAGCGGTATGGCTACACCTTC. Translation: CASSSTGQRYGYTF.

The rearrangement joins TRBV29-1 to TRBJ1-1; 8 bases fit TRBD1. The CDR3 is 15 amino acids. Trimming at V came to 5 bases and at J to 2 bases, leaving 10 bases not matched to a gene. CDR1 SQVTM and CDR2 ANQGSEA come from the germline V gene. The CDR3 protein is CSVQGADRANTEAFF. The DNA for the CDR3 is TGCAGCGTTCAGGGGGCCGACAGGGCAAACACTGAAGCTTTCTTT.

V is TRBV13 and J is TRBJ1-5, with D tentatively TRBD1 (6 bases). The CDR3 covers 13 residues. From germline, CDR1 is PRHDT and CDR2 FYEKMQ (reference sequence). V was trimmed by 3 bases and J by 7 bases, leaving 10 bases between them. CDR3 bases: TGTGCCAGCAGCTTCGACAGGACACAGCCCCAGCATTTT. This encodes CASSFDRTQPQHF. The full variable domain, with the rest looked up from reference TRBV13 and TRBJ1-5, is AAGVIQSPRHLIKEKRETATLKCYPIPRHDTVYWYQQGPGQDPQFLISFYEKMQSDKGSIPDRFSAQQFSDYHSELNMSSLELGDSALYFCASSFDRTQPQHFGDGTRLSIL.

With respect to this clone: At one boundary the junction diverges from the germline segment, which might be a read error. This rearrangement joins TRBV7-7 to TRBJ2-1, with 9 bases lining up with TRBD2. The germline V gene has CDR1 SSHAT and CDR2 FNYEAQ (reference sequence). This CDR3 comprises 13 residues. The CDR3 region is CASSRTSEGEQFF. The CDR3 DNA reads as TGTGCTAGCAGCCGGACTAGCGAAGGAGAGCAGTTCTTC.

The rearrangement uses TRBV7-2 and TRBJ1-4; D is unresolved. CDR1 is SGHTA, CDR2 FQGNSA, per germline. With 1 base removed from V and 8 bases from J, the gap between germline ends came to 8 bases. The CDR3 length is 13 residues. The CDR3 DNA reads TGTGCCAGCAGCTTAGAACTACGGGAAAAACTGTTTTTT. Its translation: CASSLELREKLFF.

This clone came up a few times. The CDR3 loop reads CASREPAGGHQPQHF. CDR3 nucleotide sequence: TGTGCCAGCAGAGAACCGGCAGGAGGGCATCAGCCCCAGCATTTT. V is TRBV6-1 and J is TRBJ1-5; no clear D. The CDR3 has 15 amino acids. CDR1 is MNHNS and CDR2 is SASEGT in the germline V gene. V dropped 6 bases and J dropped 5 bases, with 17 bases sitting between them.

CDR3 in amino acids: CASRGSTGELFF. CDR3 in DNA: TGTGCCAGCAGAGGGAGCACCGGGGAGCTGTTTTTT. The chain carries TRBV2 and TRBJ2-2, with D possibly being TRBD2 (5 bases). This CDR3 contains 12 residues. Germline lookup yields CDR1 SNHLY and CDR2 FYNNEI. Trimming shortened V by 6 bases and J by 4 bases, and 6 bases separated the two germline ends.

The chain has TRBV19 and TRBJ1-5; 11 bases are a match to TRBD1. V was pared by 6 bases and J by 1 base, with 5 bases of the junction left unmatched. CDR1 is LNHDA and CDR2 is SQIVND in the germline V gene (reference sequence). The CDR3 has 16 amino acids. In DNA form, the CDR3 reads TGTGCCAGTAGATCGGACAGGGGGCGCAGCAATCAGCCCCAGCATTTT. This translates into CASRSDRGRSNQPQHF.

The chain uses TRBV6-6 and TRBJ1-2, with D unclear. The CDR3 has 14 amino acids. Trimming removed 4 bases at V and 0 bases at J, with 9 bases between. CDR1 and CDR2 from the germline V gene are MNHNY and SVGAGI (reference sequence). CDR3 coding DNA: TGTGCCAGCAGTTCCACCGGGACTAACTATGGCTACACCTTC. Its translation: CASSSTGTNYGYTF.

The J gene is TRBJ2-7, the V gene TRBV7-9; 11 bases match TRBD2. There are 13 residues in the CDR3. CDR1 and CDR2 (germline): SEHNR, FQNEAQ (reference sequence). The CDR3 bases are TGTGCCAGCAGCCCCTCTAGCGGGGGGCCCTTGAACGTC. It translates to CASSPSSGGPLNV.

The chain uses TRBV7-3 and TRBJ2-3; D is perhaps TRBD2 (7 bases). V was cut by 0 bases and J by 2 bases, with 21 bases left in between. Germline CDR1 reads SGHTA; CDR2 reads FQGTGA. The CDR3 loop spans 19 amino acids. The CDR3 spells CASSLTSVGGRSHTDTQYF. The CDR3 DNA reads as TGTGCCAGCAGCTTAACGTCGGTGGGGGGGCGTTCTCACACAGATACGCAGTATTTT.

This clone was counted once. The chain employs TRBV9 and TRBJ2-2, with TRBD2 as a possible D gene (5 bases). Trimming pared 0 bases from V and 4 bases from J, leaving 16 bases between. Germline V gives CDR1 SGDLS, CDR2 YYNGEE. CDR3 length: 17 residues. In DNA, the CDR3 is TGTGCCAGCAGCGTAGAGGACTCCCTACGAGTCACCGGGGAGCTGTTTTTT. It translates to CASSVEDSLRVTGELFF.

The rearrangement joins TRBV4-1 to TRBJ1-1; the D gene is possibly TRBD1 (5 bases). V gave up 1 base and J gave up 4 bases, with 13 bases separating them. The CDR3 has 15 residues. Per the germline V gene, CDR1 is MGHRA and CDR2 is YSYEKL. CDR3 in amino acids: CASSQVGAGGTEAFF. The CDR3 DNA sequence: TGCGCCAGCAGCCAAGTAGGGGCCGGGGGCACTGAAGCTTTCTTT.